This T cell receptor beta chain was observed in a study of tumor-infiltrating lymphocytes in primary liver carcinoma (dated by TCRdb to the late 2010s). In terms of the full investigation: Surgical resection was performed in China between November 2015 and 2016 on four to six patients with histopathologically diagnosed primary liver carcinoma. Of the five patients, three men and two women aged 30 to 69 years, four had hepatocellular carcinoma and one had combined HCC and intrahepatic cholangiocarcinoma. A total of about 35 specimens from 5 patients went through TCRbeta repertoire sequencing, namely 25 tumor regions, 5 adjacent noncancerous liver tissues and 5 peripheral blood samples. TCRbeta repertoire sequencing, expression microarrays and whole-exome sequencing were combined in the study across five regions of each liver tumor, with adjacent normal tissue and blood also included. Each sample produced roughly 3.65 to 7.5 million productive TCRbeta reads, and read depth showed no significant difference between tissue types. Technical replicate repertoires showed high reproducibility, with mean shared-clone rates about 0.88 and correlation coefficients above 0.95. The five patients had tumors of stage T1-T3 N0M0, with maximum diameters ranging from roughly 4.2 to 10 cm.

Broad study findings and their caveats: A significantly larger repertoire fraction was made up by the top 250 clones in tumors than in blood (p = 0.039). Repertoire overlap was higher between tumor regions (mean roughly 35%) than tumor-adjacent (approximately 17%) or tumor-blood (roughly 14%) pairs, consistent with antigen-driven expansion. Because only the TCR beta chain was sequenced and unpaired alpha chains were not captured, true repertoire diversity is likely underestimated. Because the samples were bulk and unsorted, CD4+ and CD8+ T cell repertoires could not be compared. With just four or five patients in the study, the authors point out that the findings should be validated in a larger study.

TCRbeta-specific cDNA was reverse-transcribed from 500 ng total RNA using a constant-region primer and ProtoScript II reverse transcriptase. TCRbeta libraries were built with three nested multiplex PCR rounds, a slightly modified ARM-PCR procedure. Multiplex TRBV1-TRBV30 forward primers and a Cbeta reverse primer were used in the first two PCR rounds, each of which was run for approximately 9 cycles. Sample barcodes and Illumina adapters were added in a final 25-cycle PCR using Deep VentR polymerase. Before sequencing, amplicons of 200-500 bp were gel-purified using a QIAquick gel extraction kit. TCRbeta amplicons were sequenced on an Illumina HiSeq 2500 with 250-bp paired-end reads. As for the original processing: To recover full CDR3 sequences, reads were quality-trimmed using Trimmomatic v0.33 and paired reads were then merged using FLASH v1.2.11. V, D and J germline segments were assigned to the rearranged TCRbeta sequences by MiGEC v1.2.1b. Clonotype statistics, along with Shannon-Wiener diversity indices, were calculated using VDJtools v1.0.0. Except for diversity analysis, only each sample's 250 most abundant clonotypes were used in subsequent analyses to reduce sampling bias. TCRdb passed the public sequencing reads through fastp at Q25 and MiXCR, retaining productive beta sequences. Records with the same CDR3 protein are collapsed into one entry carrying the most frequent genes and DNA. The V and J calls here are based on TCRdb, not the publication. This sample is represented by almost 200,000 distinct CDR3 sequences; almost 65% of them were singletons. The top ten clonotypes cover 6% to 8.5% of the sample.

The sample holds many counts of this clonotype. Its antigen specificity is not known. No clone much larger than this one lies a single base away; base qualities are absent. The CDR3, from cysteine to phenylalanine, totals 13 residues. The DNA shown is the 39-base CDR3, in frame from base 1. V is cut back by 5 bases and J by 6 bases, with 5 bases in the junction unmatched. Sequences ENHRY (CDR1) and SYGVKD (CDR2) are obtained from the germline V gene. Blood RNA was extracted from unsorted whole blood with TRIzol reagent; germline DNA came from the DNeasy Blood & Tissue kit. At the time of sampling, the patients were treatment-naive and had chronic HBV infection. Before surgery, 3.5 to 4 milliliters of peripheral blood were drawn into K2EDTA tubes.

The receptor comes from a woman aged 60 to 75 with primary liver carcinoma and hepatitis B virus infection. The chain is encoded by TRBV10-3 joined to TRBJ2-5; 8 bases in the junction line up with TRBD1. Sequencing used peripheral blood. The CDR3 sequence is CAISQDRDQTQYF. The DNA reads TGTGCCATCAGTCAGGACAGGGACCAGACCCAGTACTTC.